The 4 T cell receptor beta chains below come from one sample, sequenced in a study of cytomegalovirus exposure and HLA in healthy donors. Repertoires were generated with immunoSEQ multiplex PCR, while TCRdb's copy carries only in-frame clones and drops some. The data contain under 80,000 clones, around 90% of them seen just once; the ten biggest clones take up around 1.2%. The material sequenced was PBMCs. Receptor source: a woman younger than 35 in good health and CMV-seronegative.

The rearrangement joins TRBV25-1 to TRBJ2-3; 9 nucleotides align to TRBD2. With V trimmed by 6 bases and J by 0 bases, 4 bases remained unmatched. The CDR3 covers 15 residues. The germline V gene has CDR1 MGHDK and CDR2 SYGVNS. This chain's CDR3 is CASRPSGGSTDTQYF. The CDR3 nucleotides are TGTGCCAGCAGGCCGAGCGGGGGGAGCACAGATACGCAGTATTTT.

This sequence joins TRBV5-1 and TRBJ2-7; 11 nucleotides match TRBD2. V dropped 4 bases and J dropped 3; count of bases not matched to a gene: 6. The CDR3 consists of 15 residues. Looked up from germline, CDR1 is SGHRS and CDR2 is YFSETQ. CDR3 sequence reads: CASSGLAGDSYEQYF. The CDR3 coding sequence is TGCGCCAGCAGCGGACTAGCGGGTGACAGCTACGAGCAGTACTTC.

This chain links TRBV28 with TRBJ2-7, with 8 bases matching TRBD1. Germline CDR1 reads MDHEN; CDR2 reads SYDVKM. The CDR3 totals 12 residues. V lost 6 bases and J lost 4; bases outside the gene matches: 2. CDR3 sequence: CASRGQVYEQYF. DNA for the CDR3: TGTGCCAGCAGGGGACAGGTTTACGAGCAGTACTTC.

The CDR3 here is CAWNRRDRGSYEQYF. CDR3 in DNA: TGTGCCTGGAACCGCCGGGACAGGGGTTCCTACGAGCAGTACTTC. The chain links TRBV30 to TRBJ2-7, with 10 bases identical to TRBD1. The CDR3 is 15 amino acids. Trimming at V came to 4 bases and at J to 1 base, leaving 7 bases not matched to a gene. Germline V gives CDR1 GTSNPN, CDR2 SVGIG (reference sequence).